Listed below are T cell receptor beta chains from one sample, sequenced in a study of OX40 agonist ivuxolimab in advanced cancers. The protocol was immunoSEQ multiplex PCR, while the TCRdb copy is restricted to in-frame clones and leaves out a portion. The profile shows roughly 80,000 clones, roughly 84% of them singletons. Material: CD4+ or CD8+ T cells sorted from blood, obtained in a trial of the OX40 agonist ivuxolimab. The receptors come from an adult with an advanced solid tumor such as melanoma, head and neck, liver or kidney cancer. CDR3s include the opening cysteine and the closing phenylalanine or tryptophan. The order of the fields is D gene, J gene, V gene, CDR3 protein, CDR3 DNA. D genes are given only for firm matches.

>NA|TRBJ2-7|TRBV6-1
CASRPRWQLDYEQYF
TGTGCCAGCAGACCCCGATGGCAGCTGGATTACGAGCAGTACTTC
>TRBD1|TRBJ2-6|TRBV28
CASREGQGSPGANVLTF
TGTGCCAGCAGGGAGGGACAGGGGAGCCCTGGGGCCAACGTCCTGACTTTC
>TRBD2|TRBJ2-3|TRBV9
CASSLPSGRAVDTQYF
TGTGCCAGCAGCCTACCTAGCGGGAGGGCCGTAGATACGCAGTATTTT
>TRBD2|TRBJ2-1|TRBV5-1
CASRVLTSGKGYNEQFF
TGCGCCAGCAGAGTCCTGACTAGCGGGAAGGGCTACAATGAGCAGTTCTTC
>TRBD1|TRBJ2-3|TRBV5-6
CASSLGQGATDTQYF
TGTGCCAGCAGCTTGGGACAGGGGGCAACAGATACGCAGTATTTT
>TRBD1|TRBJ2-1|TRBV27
CASSLQGVSYNEQFF
TGTGCCAGCAGTCTACAGGGGGTTTCCTACAATGAGCAGTTCTTC
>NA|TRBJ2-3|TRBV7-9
CASSLVSGTSTDTQYF
TGTGCCAGCAGCTTAGTCTCAGGCACTAGCACAGATACGCAGTATTTT
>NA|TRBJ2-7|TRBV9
CASSVQAGTYEQYF
TGTGCCAGCAGCGTACAGGCGGGGACCTACGAGCAGTACTTC
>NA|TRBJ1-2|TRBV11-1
CASSLGGGQNYGYTF
TGTGCCAGCAGCTTAGGGGGTGGGCAGAACTATGGCTACACCTTC
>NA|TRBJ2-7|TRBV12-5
CASGLAAGAGHEQYF
TGTGCTAGTGGTTTGGCCGCCGGGGCGGGGCACGAGCAGTACTTC
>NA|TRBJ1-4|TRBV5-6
CASSSRGSATNEKLFF
TGTGCCAGCAGCTCTAGGGGGTCTGCAACTAATGAAAAACTGTTTTTT
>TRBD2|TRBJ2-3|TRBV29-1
CSVEDRQRLAGTTDTQYF
TGCAGCGTTGAAGATCGGCAGAGACTAGCGGGTACCACAGATACGCAGTATTTT